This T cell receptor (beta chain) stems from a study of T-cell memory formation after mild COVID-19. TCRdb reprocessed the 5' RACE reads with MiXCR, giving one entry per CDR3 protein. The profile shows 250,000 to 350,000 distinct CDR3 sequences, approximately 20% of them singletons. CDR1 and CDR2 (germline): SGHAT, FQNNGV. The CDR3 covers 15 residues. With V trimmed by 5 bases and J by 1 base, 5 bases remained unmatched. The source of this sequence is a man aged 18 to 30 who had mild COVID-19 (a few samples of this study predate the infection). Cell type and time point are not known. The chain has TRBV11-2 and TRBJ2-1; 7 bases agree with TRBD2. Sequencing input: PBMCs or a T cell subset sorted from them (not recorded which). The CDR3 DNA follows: TGTGCCAGCAGCCCGTGGCGGGGGTCCTACAATGAGCAGTTCTTC. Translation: CASSPWRGSYNEQFF.